The T cell receptor beta chain under discussion was sequenced for a study of T-cell reconstitution after alpha-beta-depleted transplantation in children. Study-wide findings and caveats: Certain patients had high TCRbeta diversity at day 60, and it came from recipient T cells and thymic progenitors that survived.

V lost 7 bases to trimming and J lost 8 bases; unmatched junction nucleotides: 7. Germline V gene lookup returns CDR1 SQVTM and CDR2 ANQGSEA. The CDR3 contains 13 residues. Unique molecular identifiers were incorporated into the prepared TCRbeta library. Each CDR3 protein gets one entry after TCRdb re-called the PCR reads with MiXCR. The sample holds fewer than 550,000 distinct CDR3 sequences, roughly 16% seen once. This clonotype was picked up a small number of times. Its specificity is unknown. The source is a boy in the first two years of life who had a stem cell transplant for Wiskott-Aldrich syndrome, so the T cells may come from the graft donor. Sample: PBMCs, mostly from graft donor cells, taken 360 days after TCRalphabeta/CD19-depleted stem cell transplant. V is TRBV29-1 and J is TRBJ2-1, with 11 bases lining up with TRBD2. The CDR3 protein is CSGVAGGVHEQFF. The DNA for the CDR3 is TGCAGCGGAGTAGCGGGAGGGGTCCATGAGCAGTTCTTC.